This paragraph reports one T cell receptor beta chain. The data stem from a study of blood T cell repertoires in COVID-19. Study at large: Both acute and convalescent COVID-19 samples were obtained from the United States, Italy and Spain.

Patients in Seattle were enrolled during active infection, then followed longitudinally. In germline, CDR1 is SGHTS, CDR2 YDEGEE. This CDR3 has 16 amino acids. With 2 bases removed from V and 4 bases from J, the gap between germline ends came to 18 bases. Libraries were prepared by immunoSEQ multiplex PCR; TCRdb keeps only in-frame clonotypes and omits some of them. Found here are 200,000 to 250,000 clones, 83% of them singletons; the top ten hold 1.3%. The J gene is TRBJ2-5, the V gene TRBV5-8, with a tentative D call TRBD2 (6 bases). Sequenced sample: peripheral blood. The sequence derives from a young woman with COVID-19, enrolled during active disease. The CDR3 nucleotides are TGTGCCAGCAGCTTTCTCGACACTAACGGGGGAGAGACCCAGTACTTC. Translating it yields CASSFLDTNGGETQYF.